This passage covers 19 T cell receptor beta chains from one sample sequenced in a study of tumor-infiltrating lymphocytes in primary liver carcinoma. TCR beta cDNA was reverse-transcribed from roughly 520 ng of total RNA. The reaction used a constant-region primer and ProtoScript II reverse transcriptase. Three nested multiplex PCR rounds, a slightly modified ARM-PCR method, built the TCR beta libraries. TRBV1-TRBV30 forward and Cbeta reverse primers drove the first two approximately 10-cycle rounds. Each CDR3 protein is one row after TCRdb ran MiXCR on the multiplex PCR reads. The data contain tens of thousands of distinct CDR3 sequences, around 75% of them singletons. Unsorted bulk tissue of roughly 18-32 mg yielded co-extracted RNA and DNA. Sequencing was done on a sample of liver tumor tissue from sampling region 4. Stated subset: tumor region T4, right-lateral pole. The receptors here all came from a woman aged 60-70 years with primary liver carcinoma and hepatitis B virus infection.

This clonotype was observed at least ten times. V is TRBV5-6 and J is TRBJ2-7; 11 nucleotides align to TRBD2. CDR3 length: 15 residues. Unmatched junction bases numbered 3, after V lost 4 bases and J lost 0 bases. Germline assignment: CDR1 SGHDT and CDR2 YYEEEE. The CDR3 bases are TGTGCCAGCAGCCTACTAGCGGGAGCCTCCTACGAGCAGTACTTC. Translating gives CASSLLAGASYEQYF.

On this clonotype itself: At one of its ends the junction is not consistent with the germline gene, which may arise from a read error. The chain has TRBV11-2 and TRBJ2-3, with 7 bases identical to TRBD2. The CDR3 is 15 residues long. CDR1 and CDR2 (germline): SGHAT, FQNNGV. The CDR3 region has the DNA TGTGCCACCTGTCTGGGGGGGTTCGGGGTAGATATGCAGTATTTT. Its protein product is CATCLGGFGVDMQYF.

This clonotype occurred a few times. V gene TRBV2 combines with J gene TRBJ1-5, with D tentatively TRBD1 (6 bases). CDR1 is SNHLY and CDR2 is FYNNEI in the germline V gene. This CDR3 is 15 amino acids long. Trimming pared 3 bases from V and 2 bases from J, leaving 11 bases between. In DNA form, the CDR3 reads TGTGCCAGCAGTGACTCGCGACAGGGCAATCAGCCCCAGCATTTT. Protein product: CASSDSRQGNQPQHF.

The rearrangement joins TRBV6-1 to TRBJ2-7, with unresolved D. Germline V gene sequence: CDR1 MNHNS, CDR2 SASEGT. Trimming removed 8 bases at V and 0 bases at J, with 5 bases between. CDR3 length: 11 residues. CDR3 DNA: TGTGCCAGCGGTGTCTCCTACGAGCAGTACTTC. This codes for CASGVSYEQYF.

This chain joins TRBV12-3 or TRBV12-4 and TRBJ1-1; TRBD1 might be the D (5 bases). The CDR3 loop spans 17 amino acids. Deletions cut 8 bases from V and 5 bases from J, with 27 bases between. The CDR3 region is CASHASRSRVRKTEAFF. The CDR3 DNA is TGTGCCAGCCATGCTAGTAGGAGCAGGGTGAGGAAGACTGAAGCTTTCTTT.

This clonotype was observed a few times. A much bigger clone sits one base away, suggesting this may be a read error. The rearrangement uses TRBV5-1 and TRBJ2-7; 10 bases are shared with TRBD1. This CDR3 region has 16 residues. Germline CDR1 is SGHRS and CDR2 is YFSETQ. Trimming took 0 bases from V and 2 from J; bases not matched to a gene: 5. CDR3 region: CASSLGPGQGTYEQYF. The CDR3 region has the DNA TGCGCCAGCAGCTTGGGGCCGGGACAGGGGACCTACGAGCAGTACTTC.

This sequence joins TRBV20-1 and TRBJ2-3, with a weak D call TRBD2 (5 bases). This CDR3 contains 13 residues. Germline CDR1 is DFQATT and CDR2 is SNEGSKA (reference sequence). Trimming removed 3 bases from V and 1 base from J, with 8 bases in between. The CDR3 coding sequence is TGCAGTGCTAGTTGGGAGCGCACAGATACGCAGTATTTT. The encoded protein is CSASWERTDTQYF.

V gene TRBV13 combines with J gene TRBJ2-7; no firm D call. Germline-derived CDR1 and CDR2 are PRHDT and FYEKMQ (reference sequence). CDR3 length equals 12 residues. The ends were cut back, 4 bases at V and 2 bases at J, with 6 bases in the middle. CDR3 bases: TGTGCCAGCAGCTCAGGACCCTACGAGCAGTACTTC. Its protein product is CASSSGPYEQYF.

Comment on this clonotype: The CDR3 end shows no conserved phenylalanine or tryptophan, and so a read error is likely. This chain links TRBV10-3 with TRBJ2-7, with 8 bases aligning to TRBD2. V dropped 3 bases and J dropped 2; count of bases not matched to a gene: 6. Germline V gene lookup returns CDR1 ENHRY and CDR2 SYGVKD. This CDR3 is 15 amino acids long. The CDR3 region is CAISERTSYPYEQYL. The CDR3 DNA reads TGTGCCATCAGTGAACGGACTAGCTATCCCTACGAGCAGTACCTC.

CDR3 sequence: CDNSSTGGRGQPQHF. For the CDR3, the DNA is TGTGACAACAGTTCAACAGGGGGCAGGGGTCAGCCCCAGCATTTT. This chain uses TRBV12-3 or TRBV12-4 with TRBJ1-5, with TRBD1 matching over 9 bases. The CDR3 spans 15 residues.

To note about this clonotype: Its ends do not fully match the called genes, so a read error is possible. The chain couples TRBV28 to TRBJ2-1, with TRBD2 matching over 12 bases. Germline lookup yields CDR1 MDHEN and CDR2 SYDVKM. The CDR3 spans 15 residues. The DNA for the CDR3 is TGTTCCAGCAGTTTAATGACTAGCGGGAGTGGTGGGCAGTTCTTC. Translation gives CSSSLMTSGSGGQFF. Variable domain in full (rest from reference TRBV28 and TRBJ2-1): DVKVTQSSRYLVKRTGEKVFLECVQDMDHENMFWYRQDPGLGLRLIYFSYDVKMKEKGDIPEGYSVSREKKERFSLILESASTNQTSMYLCSSSLMTSGSGGQFFGPGTRLTVL.

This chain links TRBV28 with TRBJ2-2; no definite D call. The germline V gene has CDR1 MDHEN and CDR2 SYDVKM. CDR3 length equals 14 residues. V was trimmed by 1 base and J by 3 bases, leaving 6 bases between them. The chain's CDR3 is CASSLLAHTGELFF. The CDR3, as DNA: TGTGCCAGCAGTTTATTAGCTCACACCGGGGAGCTGTTTTTT. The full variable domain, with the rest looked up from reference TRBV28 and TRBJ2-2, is DVKVTQSSRYLVKRTGEKVFLECVQDMDHENMFWYRQDPGLGLRLIYFSYDVKMKEKGDIPEGYSVSREKKERFSLILESASTNQTSMYLCASSLLAHTGELFFGEGSRLTVL.

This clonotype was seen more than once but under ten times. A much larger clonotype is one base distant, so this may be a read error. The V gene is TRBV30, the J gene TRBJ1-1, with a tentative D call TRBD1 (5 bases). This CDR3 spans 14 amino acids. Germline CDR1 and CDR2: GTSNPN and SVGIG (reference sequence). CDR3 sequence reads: CDWSVDWGDTEAFF. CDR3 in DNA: TGTGACTGGAGTGTAGATTGGGGGGACACTGAAGCTTTCTTT.

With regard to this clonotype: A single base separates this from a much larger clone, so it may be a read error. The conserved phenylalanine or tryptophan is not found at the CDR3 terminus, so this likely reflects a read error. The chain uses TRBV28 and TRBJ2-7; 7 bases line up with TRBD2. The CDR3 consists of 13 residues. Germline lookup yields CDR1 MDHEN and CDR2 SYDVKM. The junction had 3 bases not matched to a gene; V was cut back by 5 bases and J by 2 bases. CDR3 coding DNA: TGTGCCAGCAGTAGCGGGATCCCCTACGAGCAGTACCTC. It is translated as CASSSGIPYEQYL.

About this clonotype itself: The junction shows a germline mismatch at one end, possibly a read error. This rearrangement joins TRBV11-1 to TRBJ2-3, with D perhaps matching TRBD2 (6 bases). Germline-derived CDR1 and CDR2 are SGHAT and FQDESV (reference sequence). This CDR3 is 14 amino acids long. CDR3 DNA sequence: TGTGCCAGTAGCTCAAGGCAACGTACGGGAGAGTCTCACTTT. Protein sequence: CASSSRQRTGESHF. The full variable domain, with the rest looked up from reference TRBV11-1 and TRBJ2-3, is EAEVAQSPRYKITEKSQAVAFWCDPISGHATLYWYRQILGQGPELLVQFQDESVVDDSQLPKDRFSAERLKGVDSTLKIQPAELGDSAMYLCASSSRQRTGESHFGPGTRLTVL.

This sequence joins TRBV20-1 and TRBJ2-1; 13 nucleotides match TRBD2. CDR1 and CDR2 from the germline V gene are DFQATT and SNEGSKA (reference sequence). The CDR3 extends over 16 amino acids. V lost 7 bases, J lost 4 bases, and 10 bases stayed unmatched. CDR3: CSVRLTSGRYYNEQFF. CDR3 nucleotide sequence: TGCAGTGTCAGACTGACTAGCGGGAGGTATTACAATGAGCAGTTCTTC.

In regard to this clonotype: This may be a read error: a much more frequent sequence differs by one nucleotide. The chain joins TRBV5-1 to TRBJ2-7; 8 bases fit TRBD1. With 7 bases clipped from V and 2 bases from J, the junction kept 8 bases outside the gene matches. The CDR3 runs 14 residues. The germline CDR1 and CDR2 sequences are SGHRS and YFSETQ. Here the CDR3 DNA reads TGCGCCAGCGTGATGGGGGACAGGACCTACGAGCAGTACTTC. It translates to CASVMGDRTYEQYF.

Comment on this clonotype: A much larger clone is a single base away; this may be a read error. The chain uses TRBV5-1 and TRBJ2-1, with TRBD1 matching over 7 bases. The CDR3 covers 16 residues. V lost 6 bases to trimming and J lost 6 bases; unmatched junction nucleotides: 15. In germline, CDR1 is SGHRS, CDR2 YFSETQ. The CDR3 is CASNGTEQGRLNEQFF. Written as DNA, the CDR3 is TGCGCCAGCAACGGGACAGAACAGGGGCGCCTCAATGAGCAGTTCTTC.

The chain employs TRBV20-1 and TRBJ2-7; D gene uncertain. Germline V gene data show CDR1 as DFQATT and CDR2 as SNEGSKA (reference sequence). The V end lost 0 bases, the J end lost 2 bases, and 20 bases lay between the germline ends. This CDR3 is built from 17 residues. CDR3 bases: TGCAGTGCTAGAGACCCCGTTATTGCCCAGTCCCCCTACGAGCAGTACTTC. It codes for CSARDPVIAQSPYEQYF.